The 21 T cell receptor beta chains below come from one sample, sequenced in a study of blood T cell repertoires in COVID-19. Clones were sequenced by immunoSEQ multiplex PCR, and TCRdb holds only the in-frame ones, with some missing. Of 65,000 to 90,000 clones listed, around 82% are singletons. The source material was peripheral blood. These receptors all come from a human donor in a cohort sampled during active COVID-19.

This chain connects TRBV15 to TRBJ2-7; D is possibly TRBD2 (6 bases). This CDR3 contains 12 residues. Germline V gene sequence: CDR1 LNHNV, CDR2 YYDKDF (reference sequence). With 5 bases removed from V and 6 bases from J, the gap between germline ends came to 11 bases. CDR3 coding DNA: TGTGCCACCAGCCCATGGAGGGGCGAGCAGTACTTC. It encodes CATSPWRGEQYF.

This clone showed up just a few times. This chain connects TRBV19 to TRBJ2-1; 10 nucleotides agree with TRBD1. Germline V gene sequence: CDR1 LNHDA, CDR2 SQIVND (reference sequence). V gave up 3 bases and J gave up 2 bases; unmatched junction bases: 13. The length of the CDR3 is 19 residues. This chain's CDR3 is CASSMTGQGMRGPYNEQFF. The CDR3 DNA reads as TGTGCCAGTAGTATGACGGGACAGGGGATGCGGGGCCCCTACAATGAGCAGTTCTTC.

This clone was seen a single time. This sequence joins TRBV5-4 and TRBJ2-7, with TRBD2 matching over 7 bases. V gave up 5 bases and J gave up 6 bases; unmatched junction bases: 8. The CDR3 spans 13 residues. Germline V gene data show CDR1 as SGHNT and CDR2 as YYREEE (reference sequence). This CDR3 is CASSSSGGAEQYF. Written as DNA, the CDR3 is TGTGCCAGCAGTTCCTCGGGGGGAGCCGAGCAGTACTTC.

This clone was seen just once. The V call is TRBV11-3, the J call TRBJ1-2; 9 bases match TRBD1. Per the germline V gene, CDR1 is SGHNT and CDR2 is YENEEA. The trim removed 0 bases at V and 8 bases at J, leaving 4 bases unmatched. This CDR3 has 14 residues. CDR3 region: CASSLDGTGSGYTF. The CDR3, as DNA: TGTGCCAGCAGCTTAGATGGGACAGGGTCCGGCTACACCTTC.

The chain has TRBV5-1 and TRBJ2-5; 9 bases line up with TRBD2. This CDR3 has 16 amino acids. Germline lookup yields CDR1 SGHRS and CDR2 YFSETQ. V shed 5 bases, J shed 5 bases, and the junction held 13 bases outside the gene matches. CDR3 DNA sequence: TGCGCCAGCAGAGGTACGGCGGGGGGGAGCCAGGAGACCCAGTACTTC. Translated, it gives CASRGTAGGSQETQYF.

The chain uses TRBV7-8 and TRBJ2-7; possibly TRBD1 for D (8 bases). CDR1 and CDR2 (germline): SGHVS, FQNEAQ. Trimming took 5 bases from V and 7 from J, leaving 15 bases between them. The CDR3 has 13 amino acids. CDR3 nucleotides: TGTGCCAGCAGCGCCGACAGGGGAGGGGAGCAGTACTTC. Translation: CASSADRGGEQYF.

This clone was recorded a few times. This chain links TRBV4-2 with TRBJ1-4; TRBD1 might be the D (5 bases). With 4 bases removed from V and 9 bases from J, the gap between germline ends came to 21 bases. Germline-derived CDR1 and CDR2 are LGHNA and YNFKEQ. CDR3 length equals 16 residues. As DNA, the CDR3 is TGTGCCAGCAGCCTGGATACGCGGGGCCGACCCCAAAAACTGTTTTTT. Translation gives CASSLDTRGRPQKLFF.

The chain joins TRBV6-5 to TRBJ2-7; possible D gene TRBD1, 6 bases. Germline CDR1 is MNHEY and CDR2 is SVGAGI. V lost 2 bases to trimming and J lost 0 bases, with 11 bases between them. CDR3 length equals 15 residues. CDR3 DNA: TGTGCCAGCAGTTACGGACAGCCGTACTCCTACGAGCAGTACTTC. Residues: CASSYGQPYSYEQYF.

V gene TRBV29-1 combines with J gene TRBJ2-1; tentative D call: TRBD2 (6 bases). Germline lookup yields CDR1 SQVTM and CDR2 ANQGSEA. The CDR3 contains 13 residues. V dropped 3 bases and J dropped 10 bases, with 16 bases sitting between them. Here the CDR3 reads CSVDTQGAGEQFF. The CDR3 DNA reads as TGCAGCGTTGACACTCAGGGTGCGGGAGAGCAGTTCTTC.

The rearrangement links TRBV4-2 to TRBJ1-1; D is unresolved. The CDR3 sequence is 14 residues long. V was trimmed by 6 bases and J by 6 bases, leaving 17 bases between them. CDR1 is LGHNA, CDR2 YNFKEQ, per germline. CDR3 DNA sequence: TGTGCCAGCAGGGTCGGGGAGCTTAGCGCTGAAGCTTTCTTT. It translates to CASRVGELSAEAFF.

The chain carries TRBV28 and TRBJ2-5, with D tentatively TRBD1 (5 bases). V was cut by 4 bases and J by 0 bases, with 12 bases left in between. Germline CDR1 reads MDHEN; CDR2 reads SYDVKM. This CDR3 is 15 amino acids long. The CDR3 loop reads CASSSYDRYQETQYF. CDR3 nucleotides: TGTGCCAGCAGTTCTTATGACAGATACCAAGAGACCCAGTACTTC.

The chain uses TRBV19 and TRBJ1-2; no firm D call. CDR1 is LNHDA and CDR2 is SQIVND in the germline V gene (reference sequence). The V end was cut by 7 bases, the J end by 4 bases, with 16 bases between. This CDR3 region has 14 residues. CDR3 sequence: CASTPREWLYGYTF. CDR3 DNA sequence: TGTGCCAGTACACCGAGGGAATGGCTCTATGGCTACACCTTC.

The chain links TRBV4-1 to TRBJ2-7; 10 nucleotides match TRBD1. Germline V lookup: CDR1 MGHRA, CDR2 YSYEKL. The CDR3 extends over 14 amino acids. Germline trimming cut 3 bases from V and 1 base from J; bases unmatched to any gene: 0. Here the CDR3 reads CASSQGQGSYEQYF. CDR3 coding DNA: TGCGCCAGCAGCCAGGGACAGGGGTCCTACGAGCAGTACTTC.

The DNA of the CDR3 is TGTGCCAGCCGAATCTCAGGGGTTAGCAATCAGCCCCAGCATTTT. It is translated as CASRISGVSNQPQHF. The V call is TRBV28, the J call TRBJ1-5; tentative D call: TRBD1 (6 bases). The ends were cut back, 8 bases at V and 0 bases at J, with 14 bases in the middle. This CDR3 is 15 amino acids long. Germline CDR1 MDHEN, CDR2 SYDVKM.

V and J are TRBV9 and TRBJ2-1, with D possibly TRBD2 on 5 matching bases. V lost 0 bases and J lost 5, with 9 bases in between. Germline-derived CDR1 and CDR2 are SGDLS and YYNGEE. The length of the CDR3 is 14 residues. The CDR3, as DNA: TGTGCCAGCAGCGTAGGGCAGCGGAACAATGAGCAGTTCTTC. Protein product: CASSVGQRNNEQFF.

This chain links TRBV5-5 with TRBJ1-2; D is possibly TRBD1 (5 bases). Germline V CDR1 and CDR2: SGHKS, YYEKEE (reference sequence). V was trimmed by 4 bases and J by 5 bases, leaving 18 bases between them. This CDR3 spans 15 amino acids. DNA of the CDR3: TGTGCCAGCAGCCCGACCCCGGGGACTCATTATGGCTACACCTTC. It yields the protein CASSPTPGTHYGYTF. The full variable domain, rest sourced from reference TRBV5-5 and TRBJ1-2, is DAGVTQSPTHLIKTRGQQVTLRCSPISGHKSVSWYQQVLGQGPQFIFQYYEKEERGRGNFPDRFSARQFPNYSSELNVNALLLGDSALYLCASSPTPGTHYGYTFGSGTRLTVV.

In DNA, the CDR3 is TGTGCCAGCCTTCACACCGGGGAGCTGTTTTTT. Translated, it gives CASLHTGELFF. The genes are TRBV6-5 and TRBJ2-2; D remains ambiguous. This CDR3 is 11 amino acids long. The V gene's germline CDR1 is MNHEY and CDR2 SVGAGI. The V end was cut by 8 bases, the J end by 3 bases, with 4 bases between.

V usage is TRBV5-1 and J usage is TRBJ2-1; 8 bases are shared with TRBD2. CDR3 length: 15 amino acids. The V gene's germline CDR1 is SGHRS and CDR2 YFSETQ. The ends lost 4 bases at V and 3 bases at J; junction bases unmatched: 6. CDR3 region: CASSISGVHYNEQFF. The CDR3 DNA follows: TGCGCCAGCAGCATTAGCGGGGTTCACTACAATGAGCAGTTCTTC.

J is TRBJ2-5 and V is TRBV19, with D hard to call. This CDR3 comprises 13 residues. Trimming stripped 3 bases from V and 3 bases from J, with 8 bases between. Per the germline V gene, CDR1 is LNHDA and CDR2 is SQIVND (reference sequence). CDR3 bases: TGTGCCAGTAGTATGGTGAGAAAAGAGACCCAGTACTTC. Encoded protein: CASSMVRKETQYF.

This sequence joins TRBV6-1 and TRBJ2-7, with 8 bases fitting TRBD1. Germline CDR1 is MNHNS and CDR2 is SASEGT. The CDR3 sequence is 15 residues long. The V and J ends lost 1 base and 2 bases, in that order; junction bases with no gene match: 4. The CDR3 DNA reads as TGTGCCAGCAGTGAAGGCAGGGGGCCCACCTACGAGCAGTACTTC. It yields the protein CASSEGRGPTYEQYF.

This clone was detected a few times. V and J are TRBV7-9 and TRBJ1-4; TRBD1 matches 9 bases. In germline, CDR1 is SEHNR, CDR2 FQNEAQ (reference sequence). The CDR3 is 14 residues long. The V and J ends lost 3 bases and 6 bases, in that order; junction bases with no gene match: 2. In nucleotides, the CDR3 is TGTGCCAGCAGCTTCGGGACAGGGTATGAAAAACTGTTTTTT. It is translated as CASSFGTGYEKLFF.